This T cell receptor beta chain was observed in a study of cytomegalovirus exposure and HLA in healthy donors. Findings and limits, study-wide: Subsequent analysis of the 110 or so validation repertoires found a tendency for first-cohort TCR clusters to co-occur. The study found most TCR sequences rare, yet found some public TCRs in many donors. In vitro checks showed that three CMV-associated chains really do target CMV antigens.

The CDR3 sequence is 17 residues long. The V gene's germline CDR1 is ENHRY and CDR2 SYGVKD. Trimming stripped 10 bases from V and 0 bases from J, with 22 bases between. This clone came up once. Its antigen remains unknown. Donors were drawn from the approximately 120-subject validation cohort, separate from the approximately 700-subject first cohort. The data were produced by immunoSEQ multiplex PCR, yet TCRdb's version contains in-frame clones alone and is incomplete. The data hold 65,000 to 70,000 clones, with approximately 91% observed a single time. The material sequenced was PBMCs. The chain couples TRBV10-3 to TRBJ1-3; no clear D. The TCR comes from a man younger than 35 in good health and CMV-seronegative. The CDR3 nucleotides read TGTGCCACCAAGATACCCGGACTGAGAAGCTCTGGAAACACCATATATTTT. Translating gives CATKIPGLRSSGNTIYF.